This T cell receptor beta chain was recorded in a study of technical replicates of blood from several donors. The junction had 8 bases not matched to a gene; V was cut back by 4 bases and J by 5 bases. CDR1 is SGHRS, CDR2 YFSETQ, per germline. The CDR3 extends over 15 amino acids. Assay: immunoSEQ multiplex PCR; the TCRdb copy retains only in-frame clones and omits some. There are about 75,000 clones in the sample; approximately 90% occur only once, and around 4.5% lies in the top ten. V gene TRBV5-1 combines with J gene TRBJ2-5, with 10 bases identical to TRBD2. The sequencing sample was made of PBMCs. The origin of this receptor is a human donor in good health. Some clones in this sample may be carry-over from other donors' samples. CDR3 residues: CASSGLAGVLETQYF. The CDR3 DNA is TGCGCCAGCAGCGGCCTAGCGGGAGTATTGGAGACCCAGTACTTC.